This entry lists 25 T cell receptor beta chains sequenced from one sample in a study of blood T cells in healthy people across ages. The second PCR ran about 6 to 12 cycles with a sample-barcoded 5' primer and J-beta primers. In TCRdb, the 5' RACE reads were re-called with MiXCR into one record per CDR3 protein. The sample contains around 790,000 distinct CDR3 sequences, roughly 44% of which appear only once. Specimen: blood. All receptors come from a man aged 60 to 69 in good health.

The chain is built from TRBV6-2 or TRBV6-3 and TRBJ2-3, with D uncertain. The CDR3 extends over 12 amino acids. Germline V gene data show CDR1 as MNHEY and CDR2 as SVGEGT. Between the trimmed V and J ends, which lost 7 bases and 0 bases, there was a span of 5 bases. The DNA of the CDR3 is TGTGCCAGCATGGACAGCACAGATACGCAGTATTTT. Its translation is CASMDSTDTQYF.

The J gene is TRBJ1-2, the V gene TRBV7-2; unclear D gene. This CDR3 is built from 16 residues. Germline CDR1 is SGHTA and CDR2 is FQGNSA. V lost 3 bases, J lost 4 bases, and 18 bases lay in between. CDR3 sequence: CASSFFRGSPAYGYTF. Written as DNA, the CDR3 is TGTGCCAGCAGCTTTTTCCGAGGATCTCCGGCCTATGGCTACACCTTC.

J is TRBJ2-1 and V is TRBV9, with no clear D. The J call may be wrong; the DNA end is better matched by TRBJ2-7. Germline loops: CDR1 SGDLS, CDR2 YYNGEE. The CDR3 is 16 amino acids. Here the CDR3 reads CASSVPRTSSYNEQYF. The CDR3 DNA follows: TGTGCCAGCAGCGTACCTAGGACGAGCTCCTACAATGAGCAGTACTTC.

The chain combines TRBV27 with TRBJ2-5, with TRBD1 identical over 10 bases. With 3 bases clipped from V and 3 bases from J, the junction kept 4 bases outside the gene matches. This CDR3 comprises 15 residues. Germline CDR1 MNHEY, CDR2 SMNVEV (reference sequence). CDR3 loop: CASSFWTGGKETQYF. As DNA, the CDR3 is TGTGCCAGCAGTTTCTGGACAGGGGGAAAAGAGACCCAGTACTTC.

The rearrangement links TRBV5-6 to TRBJ2-4, with D possibly matching TRBD1 (6 bases). There are 17 residues in the CDR3. Germline V gives CDR1 SGHDT, CDR2 YYEEEE. V was trimmed by 3 bases and J by 13 bases, leaving 29 bases between them. The CDR3 nucleotides are TGTGCCAGCAGCTGGTCCTTACAGGGTCAAAACCTTAGGCAGCAGTACTTC. This encodes CASSWSLQGQNLRQQYF.

This clonotype turned up a few times. The chain employs TRBV4-1 and TRBJ1-1; unclear D gene. CDR1 MGHRA and CDR2 YSYEKL come from the germline V gene. The CDR3 loop spans 14 amino acids. Trimming left V 4 bases short and J 5 bases short, with 14 bases between. CDR3 sequence (DNA): TGCGCCAGCAGCCCAGTTGGACTGGGTACTGAAGCTTTCTTT. Amino acids: CASSPVGLGTEAFF.

CDR3 protein: CASSAAKTLNEQFF. The CDR3 nucleotides read TGCGCCAGCAGCGCAGCCAAAACCTTGAATGAGCAGTTCTTC. The J gene is TRBJ2-1, the V gene TRBV5-1; D not resolved. Germline CDR1 is SGHRS and CDR2 is YFSETQ. V was shortened by 4 bases and J by 7 bases, with 15 bases between the two germline ends. The CDR3 spans 14 residues.

The V and J genes are TRBV7-8 and TRBJ1-5, with D uncertain. V lost 2 bases and J 1 base, leaving 6 bases between the germline ends. The CDR3 length is 14 residues. Germline V gene data show CDR1 as SGHVS and CDR2 as FQNEAQ. The DNA of the CDR3 is TGTGCCAGCAGCTTAAGGGAAAGCAATCAGCCCCAGCATTTT. Its protein product is CASSLRESNQPQHF.

This clonotype was seen only a few times. This chain connects TRBV6-2 or TRBV6-3 to TRBJ2-1; 7 bases map to TRBD1. Losses at the gene ends were 2 bases for V and 15 bases for J; bases not matched to a gene: 7. CDR3 length: 12 amino acids. CDR1 and CDR2 (germline): MNHEY, SVGEGT. DNA for the CDR3: TGTGCCAGCAGTTACCCGGACAGGCGGCTGTTCTTC. The encoded protein is CASSYPDRRLFF.

This clonotype came up a few times. This chain joins TRBV6-2 or TRBV6-3 and TRBJ2-6, with a weak D call TRBD1 (6 bases). Germline CDR1 MNHEY, CDR2 SVGEGT. Trimming stripped 7 bases from V and 2 bases from J, with 12 bases between. This CDR3 has 15 residues. The CDR3 loop reads CASIQGSAGANVLTF. The CDR3 coding sequence is TGTGCCAGCATACAGGGAAGCGCTGGGGCCAACGTCCTGACTTTC.

The sample holds many counts of this clonotype. The V call is TRBV11-2, the J call TRBJ2-1; 15 nucleotides line up with TRBD2. The germline CDR1 and CDR2 sequences are SGHAT and FQNNGV. This CDR3 region has 17 residues. J gave up 8 bases and V 4 bases, and 9 bases lay outside the gene matches. Here the CDR3 DNA reads TGTGCCAGCAGCTCGGGACTAGCGGGGGGATTACACTATGAGCAGTTCTTC. This sequence encodes CASSSGLAGGLHYEQFF. The complete variable domain, with remaining parts taken from reference TRBV11-2 and TRBJ2-1, reads EAGVAQSPRYKIIEKRQSVAFWCNPISGHATLYWYQQILGQGPKLLIQFQNNGVVDDSQLPKDRFSAERLKGVDSTLKIQPAKLEDSAVYLCASSSGLAGGLHYEQFFGPGTRLTVL.

The chain recombines TRBV10-3 with TRBJ2-3, with D hard to call. From germline, CDR1 is ENHRY and CDR2 SYGVKD. V gave up 8 bases and J gave up 6 bases, with 15 bases separating them. The CDR3 has 13 residues. Here the CDR3 reads CAIRIGRTDTQYF. CDR3 DNA: TGTGCCATCCGGATAGGGCGTACGGATACGCAGTATTTT.

This clonotype was recorded many times. The rearrangement links TRBV7-2 to TRBJ2-7; 7 bases are shared with TRBD1. The germline CDR1 and CDR2 sequences are SGHTA and FQGNSA. This CDR3 spans 11 amino acids. Trimming cost V 4 bases and J 7 bases; bases outside gene matches: 1. CDR3 protein: CASSSDREQYF. The CDR3 coding sequence is TGTGCCAGCAGCTCGGACAGGGAGCAGTACTTC.

This clonotype has a handful of counts. J is TRBJ1-6 and V is TRBV7-9; unclear D gene. The V end lost 3 bases, the J end lost 6 bases, and 27 bases lay between the germline ends. The CDR3 extends over 20 amino acids. CDR1 is SEHNR and CDR2 is FQNEAQ in the germline V gene (reference sequence). The CDR3 sequence: CASSFYRGRADTISNSPLHF. CDR3 nucleotides: TGTGCCAGCAGCTTCTACCGTGGAAGGGCAGACACGATCTCTAATTCACCCCTCCACTTT.

This clonotype was found a few times. The chain has TRBV18 and TRBJ1-5; D gene uncertain. Trimming took 4 bases from V and 1 from J, leaving 14 bases between them. Germline V gives CDR1 KGHSH, CDR2 LQKENI. The CDR3 is 16 amino acids. The chain's CDR3 is CASSLTPEQSNQPQHF. CDR3 nucleotides: TGTGCCAGCTCACTAACCCCGGAACAGAGCAATCAGCCCCAGCATTTT. The full variable domain, rest sourced from reference TRBV18 and TRBJ1-5, is NAGVMQNPRHLVRRRGQEARLRCSPMKGHSHVYWYRQLPEEGLKFMVYLQKENIIDESGMPKERFSAEFPKEGPSILRIQQVVRGDSAAYFCASSLTPEQSNQPQHFGDGTRLSIL.

The chain carries TRBV23-1 and TRBJ2-5; 7 nucleotides agree with TRBD2. TRBV23-1 falls under the ORF class, with uncertain function. CDR3 length: 17 amino acids. The V and J ends lost 3 bases and 0 bases, in that order; junction bases with no gene match: 10. CDR3 nucleotide sequence: TGCGCCAGCAGTCACGGGCAGCAGGGAGGGTACCAAGAGACCCAGTACTTC. Its translation: CASSHGQQGGYQETQYF.

This clonotype was recorded a few times. As DNA, the CDR3 is TGCAGCGTGTACAGGGGGAAATGGTACTTC. This codes for CSVYRGKWYF. V usage is TRBV29-1 and J usage is TRBJ2-4, with 8 positions matching TRBD1. CDR1 SQVTM and CDR2 ANQGSEA come from the germline V gene. With 6 bases clipped from V and 15 bases from J, the junction kept 7 bases outside the gene matches. CDR3 length equals 10 residues. Full variable domain (missing parts from reference TRBV29-1 and TRBJ2-4): SAVISQKPSRDICQRGTSLTIQCQVDSQVTMMFWYRQQPGQSLTLIATANQGSEATYESGFVIDKFPISRPNLTFSTLTVSNMSPEDSSIYLCSVYRGKWYFGAGTRLSVL.

This chain joins TRBV20-1 and TRBJ2-6; TRBD2 might be the D (7 bases). Per germline, CDR1 DFQATT and CDR2 SNEGSKA (reference sequence). The CDR3 length is 18 residues. The V end was cut by 5 bases, the J end by 2 bases, with 22 bases between. The CDR3 loop reads CSAYGEGDLFAGANVLTF. CDR3 coding DNA: TGCAGTGCTTACGGGGAGGGGGACCTCTTCGCTGGGGCCAACGTCCTGACTTTC.

This rearrangement joins TRBV12-3 or TRBV12-4 to TRBJ2-2, with D possibly called TRBD1 or TRBD2 (5 bases each). The V gene lost 10 bases and the J gene lost 0 bases, with 15 bases spanning the gap. The CDR3 is 15 residues long. DNA of the CDR3: TGTGCCACCTTTGAGGGACCCTCGAACACCGGGGAGCTGTTTTTT. It codes for CATFEGPSNTGELFF.

There are a few counts of this clonotype. CDR3: CASTWSSNYGYTF. CDR3 DNA: TGTGCCAGCACCTGGTCTTCGAACTATGGCTACACCTTC. V is TRBV2 and J is TRBJ1-2; D remains ambiguous. This CDR3 has 13 amino acids. V dropped 7 bases and J dropped 2 bases, with 11 bases sitting between them. Germline CDR1 reads SNHLY; CDR2 reads FYNNEI.

As regards this clonotype: This may be a read error: a much more frequent sequence differs by one nucleotide. The chain combines TRBV9 with TRBJ2-1; 12 bases align to TRBD2. The length of the CDR3 is 18 residues. Germline CDR1 and CDR2: SGDLS and YYNGEE. V shed 3 bases, J shed 4 bases, and the junction held 11 bases outside the gene matches. The CDR3 nucleotides are TGTGCCAGCAGCGGATCCCAGACTAGCGGGGGATATTACAATGAGCAGTTCTTC. It translates to CASSGSQTSGGYYNEQFF.

This chain joins TRBV12-3 or TRBV12-4 and TRBJ2-3; 8 bases line up with TRBD2. With 5 bases clipped from V and 4 bases from J, the junction kept 11 bases outside the gene matches. The CDR3 is 16 residues long. Written as DNA, the CDR3 is TGTGCCAGCAGTCCCACCGGGACTAGGTCCTCAGATACGCAGTATTTT. Encoded protein: CASSPTGTRSSDTQYF.

Ten or more counts support this clonotype. The V call is TRBV6-2 or TRBV6-3, the J call TRBJ2-7; 7 bases are a match to TRBD1. Germline CDR1 reads MNHEY; CDR2 reads SVGEGT. The CDR3 length is 19 residues. The J segment lost 3 bases and the V segment lost 0 bases, leaving 17 bases of the junction unmatched. CDR3 coding DNA: TGTGCCAGCAGTTACTCCCCTTTTGGACAGGACAAGGCTTACTACGAGCAGTACTTC. Amino acids: CASSYSPFGQDKAYYEQYF.

The rearrangement uses TRBV12-3 or TRBV12-4 and TRBJ2-7; D gene ambiguous. The CDR3 runs 14 residues. Trimming took 7 bases from V and 2 from J, leaving 15 bases between them. The CDR3 region has the DNA TGTGCCAGCAATTGGTCTGGGCTCACCTACGAGCAGTACTTC. It yields the protein CASNWSGLTYEQYF.

This clonotype was detected only a few times. The J gene is TRBJ2-5, the V gene TRBV29-1; 9 nucleotides align to TRBD1. The V gene end was trimmed by 6 bases and the J gene end by 5 bases; junction bases not matched to a gene: 10. Germline CDR1 SQVTM, CDR2 ANQGSEA. The CDR3 runs to 14 residues. CDR3 DNA: TGCAGCGTCCAGCAACAGGGGGCGGGTGAGACCCAGTACTTC. Amino acids: CSVQQQGAGETQYF.